The source of this T cell receptor beta chain is a study of T cell responses to AZD1222 COVID-19 vaccine. General study findings and limits: A mostly white British donor set with more females was recruited, and clonal diversity was possibly underestimated. Spike-specific TCR depth and breadth grew after two AZD1222 doses. Researchers took repertoire samples only after the peak T cell response had come. Baseline seropositives among AZD1222 recipients totaled only five to seven.

As to this clone: What it recognizes is unknown.

Repertoires were generated with immunoSEQ multiplex PCR, while TCRdb's copy carries only in-frame clones and drops some. The sample yields about 96,000 clones, over 75% seen once. Source: peripheral blood, taken on day 0 of AZD1222 vaccination. This TCR was recovered from an adult in good health.

CDR3 DNA sequence: TGTGCCAGCAGTCCAGGGACAGGGGGCGGCTATGGCTACACCTTC. It codes for CASSPGTGGGYGYTF. This chain connects TRBV27 to TRBJ1-2; 12 bases align to TRBD1. This CDR3 spans 15 amino acids. The V gene end was trimmed by 5 bases and the J gene end by 4 bases; junction bases not matched to a gene: 5. Germline V lookup: CDR1 MNHEY, CDR2 SMNVEV (reference sequence).